This entry lists 29 T cell receptor beta chains sequenced from one sample in a study of shared clonotypes between healthy human individuals. The method was immunoSEQ multiplex PCR; TCRdb's version includes in-frame clones alone and lacks a portion of them. The sample lists a few hundred thousand clones; less than 85% were seen once. What was sequenced was memory CD4+ T cells sorted from blood. Described subset: CD45RA-negative fraction. The receptors originated from a young man in good health.

This clone was counted only a few times. This chain joins TRBV18 and TRBJ2-1; D not certain. CDR1 KGHSH and CDR2 LQKENI come from the germline V gene. The CDR3 is made up of 13 amino acids. Trimming removed 3 bases at V and 8 bases at J, with 11 bases between. The CDR3 reads CASSPFPRYEQFF. The DNA for the CDR3 is TGTGCCAGCTCACCCTTCCCCCGGTATGAGCAGTTCTTC.

Only one count was recorded for this clone. This chain uses TRBV2 with TRBJ2-7; a possible D gene is TRBD1 (6 bases). V was clipped by 4 bases and J by 6 bases, with 13 bases between them. The CDR3 totals 13 residues. CDR1 is SNHLY, CDR2 FYNNEI, per germline. The DNA of the CDR3 is TGTGCCAGCAGTGTTATGGGGGCTGGCGAGCAGTACTTC. This gives the protein CASSVMGAGEQYF.

Comment on this clone: This may arise from a read error, as a much more abundant clone is one base away. The chain employs TRBV5-4 and TRBJ2-3; D is unresolved. The CDR3 contains 12 residues. V lost 3 bases, J lost 1 base, and 3 bases lay in between. Per germline, CDR1 SGHNT and CDR2 YYREEE (reference sequence). The DNA for the CDR3 is TGTGCCAGCAGCTGGGGCACAGATACGCAGTATTTT. Protein: CASSWGTDTQYF.

The chain is built from TRBV5-6 and TRBJ2-3; TRBD1 agrees at 7 bases. The germline CDR1 and CDR2 sequences are SGHDT and YYEEEE. The V gene end was trimmed by 3 bases and the J gene end by 0 bases; junction bases not matched to a gene: 7. The CDR3 sequence is 16 residues long. The CDR3 region has the DNA TGTGCCAGCAGCTCGGGGACAGACACTAGCACAGATACGCAGTATTTT. Encoded protein: CASSSGTDTSTDTQYF.

The chain has TRBV7-2 and TRBJ2-3; D possibly corresponds to TRBD1 (5 bases). With 4 bases removed from V and 6 bases from J, the gap between germline ends came to 17 bases. This CDR3 comprises 15 residues. Germline V lookup: CDR1 SGHTA, CDR2 FQGNSA. CDR3 DNA sequence: TGTGCCAGCAGCTATACCCGTTGGGGCGCCGATACGCAGTATTTT. It encodes CASSYTRWGADTQYF.

As DNA, the CDR3 is TGTGCCAGCACCCCCTGGGACAGGGGGCAGGGGCAGTACTTC. It codes for CASTPWDRGQGQYF. The rearrangement links TRBV2 to TRBJ2-7; 12 bases map to TRBD1. J was trimmed by 9 bases and V by 7 bases; bases with no gene match: 10. This CDR3 has 14 amino acids. From germline, CDR1 is SNHLY and CDR2 FYNNEI.

This clone is hyperexpanded. V is TRBV14 and J is TRBJ1-5; tentatively, D is TRBD1 (5 bases). V lost 3 bases, J lost 7 bases, and 10 bases lay in between. CDR3 length: 13 residues. CDR1 and CDR2 from the germline V gene are SGHDN and FVKESK. The CDR3 loop is CASSHSGLQPQHF. The CDR3 nucleotides read TGTGCCAGCAGCCATTCAGGGTTGCAGCCCCAGCATTTT.

The chain is built from TRBV18 and TRBJ1-5, with TRBD1 matching 10 bases. CDR1 is KGHSH, CDR2 LQKENI, per germline. V shed 3 bases and J 0 bases; nucleotides not matched to a gene: 2. This CDR3 has 16 residues. The CDR3 loop is CASSPGQGGSNQPQHF. CDR3 nucleotide sequence: TGTGCCAGCTCACCCGGACAGGGGGGTAGCAATCAGCCCCAGCATTTT.

J is TRBJ1-5 and V is TRBV27; the D is unclear. Deletions cut 8 bases from V and 2 bases from J, with 16 bases between. This CDR3 has 15 residues. Germline CDR1 and CDR2: MNHEY and SMNVEV (reference sequence). The CDR3 bases are TGTGCCAGCGGCAAGGCGGGAATTGGCAATCAGCCCCAGCATTTT. This gives the protein CASGKAGIGNQPQHF.

This clone has just a few counts. The chain is built from TRBV6-5 and TRBJ2-7; D is unclear. Germline CDR1 and CDR2: MNHEY and SVGAGI. The CDR3 contains 15 residues. Trimming cost V 3 bases and J 0 bases, with 12 bases left between them. The CDR3 region is CASSYMRFGSYEQYF. The CDR3 nucleotides read TGTGCCAGCAGTTATATGCGCTTCGGCTCCTACGAGCAGTACTTC.

J is TRBJ2-1 and V is TRBV7-2, with 10 nucleotides matching TRBD1. This CDR3 comprises 19 residues. Germline CDR1 is SGHTA and CDR2 is FQGNSA. V lost 5 bases, J lost 3 bases, and 16 bases stayed unmatched. The CDR3 here is CASSPAGTGATALYNEQFF. The CDR3 nucleotides read TGTGCCAGCAGCCCCGCCGGGACAGGGGCGACCGCACTCTACAATGAGCAGTTCTTC.

This chain connects TRBV7-2 to TRBJ2-3, with D perhaps given as TRBD1 or TRBD2 (5 bases each). The CDR3 has 15 residues. V dropped 1 base and J dropped 1 base, with 9 bases sitting between them. Looked up from germline, CDR1 is SGHTA and CDR2 is FQGNSA. CDR3 loop: CASSLGGDGTDTQYF. CDR3 nucleotide sequence: TGTGCCAGCAGCTTAGGAGGGGACGGCACAGATACGCAGTATTTT.

This rearrangement joins TRBV6-4 to TRBJ2-2, with a tentative D call TRBD1 (5 bases). Germline V lookup: CDR1 MRHNA, CDR2 SNTAGT. The length of the CDR3 is 14 residues. V dropped 7 bases and J dropped 0 bases, with 9 bases sitting between them. The CDR3 loop reads CASKQDPNTGELFF. CDR3 DNA: TGTGCCAGCAAACAGGACCCGAACACCGGGGAGCTGTTTTTT.

This chain links TRBV28 with TRBJ2-1, with 9 nucleotides matching TRBD2. CDR3 length: 16 amino acids. V shed 6 bases and J 6 bases; nucleotides not matched to a gene: 12. CDR1 is MDHEN and CDR2 is SYDVKM in the germline V gene. The CDR3 DNA reads as TGTGCCAGCAGCCCGGCAATGGCGGGAGGGCGCAATGAGCAGTTCTTC. Residues: CASSPAMAGGRNEQFF.

The genes are TRBV5-8 and TRBJ2-7, with TRBD1 matching 9 bases. The CDR3 is 16 amino acids. The V segment lost 0 bases and the J segment 2 bases; nucleotides outside the gene matches: 6. CDR1 and CDR2 (germline): SGHTS, YDEGEE. CDR3: CASSLGDRVGPYEQYF. The CDR3 bases are TGTGCCAGCAGCTTGGGGGACAGGGTCGGGCCCTACGAGCAGTACTTC.

This rearrangement joins TRBV5-6 to TRBJ1-1, with TRBD1 identical over 10 bases. Germline lookup yields CDR1 SGHDT and CDR2 YYEEEE. V lost 3 bases, J lost 2 bases, and 4 bases stayed unmatched. This CDR3 has 15 amino acids. The CDR3 coding sequence is TGTGCCAGCAGCTGGGGACAGGGGACCAACACTGAAGCTTTCTTT. This gives the protein CASSWGQGTNTEAFF. The variable domain in full, with the rest retrieved from reference TRBV5-6 and TRBJ1-1, is DAGVTQSPTHLIKTRGQQVTLRCSPKSGHDTVSWYQQALGQGPQFIFQYYEEEERQRGNFPDRFSGHQFPNYSSELNVNALLLGDSALYLCASSWGQGTNTEAFFGQGTRLTVV.

The chain joins TRBV10-2 to TRBJ2-7, with 10 bases that match TRBD1. Germline values: CDR1 WSHSY, CDR2 SAAADI. V gave up 8 bases and J gave up 3 bases; unmatched junction bases: 7. The length of the CDR3 is 14 residues. CDR3: CASAGDRGYYEQYF. The CDR3 DNA reads as TGCGCCAGCGCCGGGGACAGGGGCTACTACGAGCAGTACTTC.

The rearrangement uses TRBV10-1 and TRBJ2-7, with 10 bases fitting TRBD2. Germline CDR1 and CDR2: WNHNN and SYGVQD (reference sequence). V gave up 5 bases and J gave up 2 bases; unmatched junction bases: 3. The CDR3 consists of 14 residues. CDR3 nucleotide sequence: TGCGCCAGCAGTTACCTAGCGGGGGCCTACGAGCAGTACTTC. This translates into CASSYLAGAYEQYF.

Comments on this clone: A much larger clone lies a single base off, so this may be a read error. The DNA for the CDR3 is TGCGCCAGCAGTTTAGGGGGAATGTCTTCTAGAAGAACAGATACGCAGTATTTT. Amino acids: CASSLGGMSSRRTDTQYF. This chain uses TRBV5-1 with TRBJ2-3, with D maybe TRBD1 (6 bases). Trimming pared 5 bases from V and 3 bases from J, leaving 25 bases between. Looked up from germline, CDR1 is SGHRS and CDR2 is YFSETQ. The CDR3 extends over 18 amino acids.

This clone has more than one count but fewer than ten. The J gene is TRBJ1-5, the V gene TRBV28, with D possibly being TRBD1 (5 bases). V was shortened by 7 bases and J by 0 bases, with 13 bases between the two germline ends. Germline CDR1 is MDHEN and CDR2 is SYDVKM. The CDR3 contains 15 residues. CDR3 sequence reads: CASTLGGNSNQPQHF. The CDR3 DNA reads TGTGCCAGCACCCTGGGGGGAAATAGCAATCAGCCCCAGCATTTT.

Of note for this clone: Other DNA sequences in this specimen translate into the identical CDR3. V usage is TRBV5-1 and J usage is TRBJ2-3, with 12 bases lining up with TRBD2. This CDR3 is 16 amino acids long. Germline CDR1 and CDR2: SGHRS and YFSETQ. V shed 0 bases and J 3 bases; nucleotides not matched to a gene: 2. The CDR3 reads CASSLGLAGATDTQYF. In DNA form, the CDR3 reads TGCGCCAGCAGCTTGGGACTAGCGGGAGCGACAGATACGCAGTATTTT. Full variable domain (missing parts from reference TRBV5-1 and TRBJ2-3): KAGVTQTPRYLIKTRGQQVTLSCSPISGHRSVSWYQQTPGQGLQFLFEYFSETQRNKGNFPGRFSGRQFSNSRSEMNVSTLELGDSALYLCASSLGLAGATDTQYFGPGTRLTVL.

The chain employs TRBV6-6 and TRBJ1-4, with D unclear. Per the germline V gene, CDR1 is MNHNY and CDR2 is SVGAGI (reference sequence). The CDR3 runs 16 residues. The ends were cut back, 2 bases at V and 4 bases at J, with 14 bases in the middle. The CDR3 protein is CASSYRLSGYNEKLFF. CDR3 DNA: TGTGCCAGCAGTTACCGGCTGTCCGGATATAATGAAAAACTGTTTTTT.

This chain links TRBV19 with TRBJ1-5, with a tentative D call TRBD1 (5 bases). This CDR3 is built from 13 residues. Germline V gene lookup returns CDR1 LNHDA and CDR2 SQIVND (reference sequence). The germline V and J ends were trimmed by 4 bases and 6 bases, with 10 bases remaining between them. DNA of the CDR3: TGTGCCAGTAGTACCCCCCAGGGTCAGCCCCAGCATTTT. It yields the protein CASSTPQGQPQHF.

The chain couples TRBV9 to TRBJ2-1; D may correspond to TRBD1 or TRBD2 (5 bases each). The V gene lost 1 base and the J gene lost 3 bases, with 17 bases spanning the gap. The CDR3 has 17 residues. CDR1 and CDR2 (germline): SGDLS, YYNGEE. The CDR3 reads CASSVQSVGRGYNEQFF. The CDR3 DNA sequence: TGTGCCAGCAGCGTACAAAGTGTGGGACGGGGCTACAATGAGCAGTTCTTC.

The chain links TRBV29-1 to TRBJ1-1; D unclear. From germline, CDR1 is SQVTM and CDR2 ANQGSEA. Trimming left V 4 bases short and J 2 bases short, with 14 bases between. This CDR3 has 14 amino acids. CDR3 sequence reads: CSVGGRMVNTEAFF. The CDR3 region has the DNA TGCAGCGTTGGAGGGAGAATGGTCAACACTGAAGCTTTCTTT.

This chain connects TRBV19 to TRBJ2-5, with a tentative D call TRBD2 (6 bases). The V end lost 5 bases, the J end lost 9 bases, and 13 bases lay between the germline ends. Germline assignment: CDR1 LNHDA and CDR2 SQIVND (reference sequence). This CDR3 is built from 12 residues. The CDR3 DNA is TGTGCCAGTAGTGCCCAAAGGGAGGCCCAGTACTTC. This encodes CASSAQREAQYF.

J is TRBJ2-5 and V is TRBV29-1, with 8 bases that match TRBD1. The V gene end was trimmed by 1 base and the J gene end by 1 base; junction bases not matched to a gene: 8. The CDR3 spans 16 residues. Germline CDR1 is SQVTM and CDR2 is ANQGSEA. The CDR3 region is CSVEGRQQGVQETQYF. CDR3 sequence (DNA): TGCAGCGTTGAAGGGCGGCAACAGGGGGTCCAAGAGACCCAGTACTTC.

The chain joins TRBV7-9 to TRBJ2-2; D is possibly TRBD2 (6 bases). V was pared by 2 bases and J by 8 bases, with 15 bases between. This CDR3 region has 15 residues. The germline CDR1 and CDR2 sequences are SEHNR and FQNEAQ (reference sequence). The chain's CDR3 is CASSLLASAAGELFF. DNA for the CDR3: TGTGCCAGCAGCTTATTGGCTAGCGCGGCGGGGGAGCTGTTTTTT.

J is TRBJ2-7 and V is TRBV5-1, with D hard to call. This CDR3 is 10 amino acids long. Germline V gene lookup returns CDR1 SGHRS and CDR2 YFSETQ. V lost 5 bases, J lost 6 bases, and 6 bases lay in between. The CDR3 loop reads CASRDSEQYF. The CDR3 DNA sequence: TGCGCCAGCAGGGATAGCGAGCAGTACTTC.